The text below deals with one TCR beta chain. The sample comes from a study of blood T cell repertoires in COVID-19. For the study at large: The United States, Italy and Spain provided the acute and convalescent COVID-19 samples. PBMCs, B-cell-depleted T cells, or T cells were the source of the cDNA or gDNA that made up the material.

CDR3 length equals 16 residues. V was shortened by 0 bases and J by 0 bases, with 10 bases between the two germline ends. Germline-derived CDR1 and CDR2 are SGHRS and YFSETQ. How the authors handled the data: Estimates of nucleated cell counts were drawn from the amplification of reference gene primers. Assay used: immunoSEQ multiplex PCR; TCRdb lists only in-frame clones, some missing. The V and J calls and clone size come from that table; D and trimming were worked out from the DNA. The sample includes 270,000 or so clones, 75% to 90% of them seen just once. The sequencing sample was made of peripheral blood. The clonotype comes from a woman between 40 and 50 years old who had recovered from COVID-19. This chain connects TRBV5-1 to TRBJ2-1; no clear D. CDR3 loop: CASSLVTMSSYNEQFF. For the CDR3, the DNA is TGCGCCAGCAGCTTGGTTACCATGAGCTCCTACAATGAGCAGTTCTTC. The variable domain in full, with the rest retrieved from reference TRBV5-1 and TRBJ2-1, is KAGVTQTPRYLIKTRGQQVTLSCSPISGHRSVSWYQQTPGQGLQFLFEYFSETQRNKGNFPGRFSGRQFSNSRSEMNVSTLELGDSALYLCASSLVTMSSYNEQFFGPGTRLTVL.